These T cell receptor beta chains were read from a single sample in a study of post-analysis software for immune sequencing data. TCRdb analysed the PCR reads with MiXCR anew, one entry per CDR3 protein. The table has hundreds of thousands of distinct CDR3 sequences, 59% seen once. Sequences were obtained from blood. These receptors originate from a girl aged 2 to 10 with multiple sclerosis. Both conserved end residues are part of each CDR3. Fields, in order: clone size, V gene, D gene, J gene, CDR3 DNA, CDR3 protein. D genes are given only for firm matches. For some rows the clone size is stated as once, few or many, or as a class when expanded; others skip it.

>few|TRBV28|-|TRBJ1-1
TGTGCCAGCAGCACCCACAACACTGAAGCTTTCTTT
CASSTHNTEAFF
>few|TRBV12-3/TRBV12-4|-|TRBJ2-1
TGTGCCAGCAGTATCGGCCTTTACAATGAGCAGTTCTTC
CASSIGLYNEQFF
>-|TRBV6-5|-|TRBJ2-7
TGTGCCAGCAGACTTAATTACCGGGACACTCTACAGCAGTACTTC
CASRLNYRDTLQQYF
>-|TRBV20-1|TRBD2|TRBJ2-7
TGCAGTGCCAGCGGGAGAGGCGTTTACGAGCAGTACTTC
CSASGRGVYEQYF
>-|TRBV5-1|TRBD1|TRBJ2-1
TGCGCCAGCAGCTCACAGGGGGCCGTCTACAATGAGCAGTTCTTC
CASSSQGAVYNEQFF
>-|TRBV5-1|TRBD1|TRBJ1-2
TGCGCCAGCAGCCCACGACAGGGTAAAGACTATGGCTACACCTTC
CASSPRQGKDYGYTF
>-|TRBV29-1|TRBD1|TRBJ1-2
TGCAGCGTGGATACAGGGGAGGGCTACACCTTC
CSVDTGEGYTF
>-|TRBV20-1|TRBD2|TRBJ2-4
TGCAGTGCAACTGGACTAGTAGCCAAAAACATTCAGTACTTC
CSATGLVAKNIQYF
>few|TRBV20-1|TRBD1|TRBJ2-5
TGCAGTGCTAGTCACAGGGGAAGGGAGACCCAGTACTTC
CSASHRGRETQYF
>-|TRBV29-1|TRBD2|TRBJ2-1
TGCAGCGTTTCTAGCGGGGGGGTGAAGTTCTTC
CSVSSGGVKFF
>-|TRBV7-6|TRBD2|TRBJ2-1
TGTGCCAGCAGCAGAAAAGCGGGAGGCCCCAATGAGCAGTTCTTC
CASSRKAGGPNEQFF
>-|TRBV7-2|-|TRBJ1-5
TGTGCCAGCAGCTTAGAAACGGGCAATCAGCCCCAGCATTTT
CASSLETGNQPQHF
>-|TRBV10-3|TRBD2|TRBJ2-3
TGTGCCATCAGTCCCTCTAGCGGGAGGCAGGAACTCACAGATACGCAGTATTTT
CAISPSSGRQELTDTQYF
>-|TRBV29-1|TRBD1|TRBJ2-1
TGCAGCGTTTGGGACAGGGGGCAATATGAGCAGTTCTTC
CSVWDRGQYEQFF
>-|TRBV24-1|-|TRBJ1-1
TGTGCCACCAGTGGATTTGGGGGGGGTGAGACTGAAGCTTTCTTT
CATSGFGGGETEAFF
>-|TRBV20-1|TRBD2|TRBJ2-2
TGCAGTGCTAGTGCTAGCGGGAGCATCACCGGGGAGCTGTTTTTT
CSASASGSITGELFF
>few|TRBV29-1|TRBD2|TRBJ2-1
TGCAGCGTTGATGAGCGGGGGTATAATGAGCAGTTCTTC
CSVDERGYNEQFF
>-|TRBV6-2/TRBV6-3|-|TRBJ2-1
TGTGCCAGCATCGACAGTAACAATGAGCAGTTCTTC
CASIDSNNEQFF
>-|TRBV20-1|-|TRBJ2-1
TGCAGTGCTAGAGATAGGACGCGGGGAGATTACAATGAGCAGTTCTTC
CSARDRTRGDYNEQFF
>-|TRBV20-1|-|TRBJ2-1
TGCAGTGCAGGGGCAATAAAGTACAATGAGCTGTTCTTC
CSAGAIKYNELFF
>-|TRBV7-2|-|TRBJ2-5
TGTGCCAGCAGCTACGGTGCGGAGACCCAGTACTTC
CASSYGAETQYF
>-|TRBV7-9|TRBD1|TRBJ2-6
TGTGCCAGCAGCCCCCAGACAGGGGGGAGGTCTGGGGCCAACGTCCTGACTTTC
CASSPQTGGRSGANVLTF
>-|TRBV7-3|-|TRBJ2-1
TGTGCCAGCAGCCTTAAGGGCGGTAGCTCCTACAATGAGCAGTTCTTC
CASSLKGGSSYNEQFF
>few|TRBV29-1|-|TRBJ2-1
TGCAGCGGTGAAGGGATCAGCTCCTACAATGAGCAGTTCTTC
CSGEGISSYNEQFF
>-|TRBV6-2/TRBV6-3|TRBD2|TRBJ2-1
TGTGCCAGCAGGCTGGTGGCGGGAGTCGGCTACAATGAGCAGTTCTTC
CASRLVAGVGYNEQFF
>-|TRBV12-3/TRBV12-4|-|TRBJ2-3
TGTGCCAGCAGCCTGGTCGAAAATACGCAGTATTTT
CASSLVENTQYF
>once|TRBV20-1|-|TRBJ2-3
TGCAGTGCTACACCTAGTTACGGAGATACGCAGTATTTT
CSATPSYGDTQYF
>-|TRBV3-1|TRBD1|TRBJ1-1
TGTGCCAGCAGCCGCCGTTGGGTAGGGACAGGGGGCACTGAAGCTTTCTTT
CASSRRWVGTGGTEAFF
>-|TRBV7-9|TRBD1|TRBJ2-4
TGTGCCAGCAGCTTAGCGGCCGGGACAGTTCTACTAGCCAAAAACATTCAGTACTTC
CASSLAAGTVLLAKNIQYF
>-|TRBV6-2/TRBV6-3|TRBD2|TRBJ2-5
TGTGCCAGCAGTTCCGCGCTAGCGGGGGCCCTCGGGACCCAGTACTTC
CASSSALAGALGTQYF
>-|TRBV10-3|-|TRBJ2-5
TGTGCCATCAGTGGGTACCAAGAGACCCAGTACTTC
CAISGYQETQYF
>-|TRBV14|-|TRBJ2-5
TGTGCCAGCAGCCAAGGTTGGGGGAGGCGAGAGACCCAGTACTTC
CASSQGWGRRETQYF
>few|TRBV6-6|-|TRBJ1-5
TGTGCCACTCGCCTAGGTGCCCAGCCCCAGCATTTT
CATRLGAQPQHF
>-|TRBV29-1|-|TRBJ2-3
TGCAGCGTGGCACAGGGAACCGGGGGAGATACGCAGTATTTT
CSVAQGTGGDTQYF
>-|TRBV2|-|TRBJ1-4
TGTGCCGCGGGGAGGGAACCGGAAAAACTGTTTTTT
CAAGREPEKLFF
>-|TRBV20-1|TRBD2|TRBJ2-3
TGCAGTGCTAGCCGCCTACTAGCGGGAGACACAGATACGCAGTATTTT
CSASRLLAGDTDTQYF
>-|TRBV12-3/TRBV12-4|-|TRBJ2-1
TGTACCAGCGCCAGGGGAGCGTACAATGAGCAGTTCTTC
CTSARGAYNEQFF
>-|TRBV4-1|TRBD1|TRBJ1-1
TGCGCCAGCAGCCACCTACAGGGGAAGACTGAAGCTTTCTTT
CASSHLQGKTEAFF
>-|TRBV6-1|-|TRBJ2-3
TGTGCCAGCCTGACGTGGCTTCTCGCAGATACGCAGTATTTT
CASLTWLLADTQYF
>few|TRBV4-1|-|TRBJ2-7
TGCGCCAGCAGCCAAGATGAGCCAGGCTACGAGCAGTACTTC
CASSQDEPGYEQYF
>-|TRBV18|-|TRBJ2-7
TGTGCCAGCTCACCAGGGGGGCGGAAGACCTACGAGCAGTACTTC
CASSPGGRKTYEQYF
>-|TRBV12-3/TRBV12-4|-|TRBJ1-4
TGTGCCAGCAGTTTCGGCGGGGAGGATGAAAAACTGTTTTTT
CASSFGGEDEKLFF
>few|TRBV29-1|TRBD1|TRBJ2-1
TGCAGCGTTGAGAACAGGGGGCAAGACAATGAGCAGTTCTTC
CSVENRGQDNEQFF
>-|TRBV10-3|-|TRBJ1-1
TGTGCCATCAGTAAGGGACATATCAGGACTGAAGCTTTCTTT
CAISKGHIRTEAFF
>-|TRBV10-3|TRBD2|TRBJ2-1
TGTGCCATCAGCGTCCTGGGGGGGGGAACGATTGAGCAGTTCTTC
CAISVLGGGTIEQFF
>few|TRBV2|-|TRBJ2-5
TGTGCCAGCAGTGTCCGAGAGACCCAGTACTTC
CASSVRETQYF
>-|TRBV29-1|-|TRBJ2-7
TGCAGCGTTGAACGGGCTATCCCCGGAAGCTCCTACGAGCAGTACTTC
CSVERAIPGSSYEQYF
>-|TRBV6-5|-|TRBJ1-5
TGTGCCAGCAGTTACAACAGGGATCAGCCCCAGCATTTT
CASSYNRDQPQHF
>few|TRBV6-1|-|TRBJ1-2
TGTGCCAGCAGTGAATATCGCAGTAACTATGGCTACACCTTC
CASSEYRSNYGYTF
>-|TRBV11-2|TRBD1|TRBJ2-4
TGTGCCAGCAGCTTAGGGACAGGGGACAAAAACATTCAGTACTTC
CASSLGTGDKNIQYF
>once|TRBV24-1|-|TRBJ2-3
TGTGCCACCAGTGATTTGACAGGACGGGGCACAGATACGCAGTATTTT
CATSDLTGRGTDTQYF
>few|TRBV7-2|-|TRBJ2-6
TGTGCCAGCAGTTCTGACAGAGCTGGGGCCAACGTCCTGACTTTC
CASSSDRAGANVLTF
>-|TRBV7-2|-|TRBJ2-3
TGTGCCAGCAGCTTAGCGGGGGCAGAATACCGCACAGATACGCAGTATTTT
CASSLAGAEYRTDTQYF
>-|TRBV7-9|-|TRBJ2-1
TGTGCCAGCAGCTTAGTTGGGCGTAGTGAGCAGTTCTTC
CASSLVGRSEQFF
>few|TRBV29-1|-|TRBJ2-7
TGCAGCGTCCGTCTTGGGGACGAGCAGTACTTC
CSVRLGDEQYF